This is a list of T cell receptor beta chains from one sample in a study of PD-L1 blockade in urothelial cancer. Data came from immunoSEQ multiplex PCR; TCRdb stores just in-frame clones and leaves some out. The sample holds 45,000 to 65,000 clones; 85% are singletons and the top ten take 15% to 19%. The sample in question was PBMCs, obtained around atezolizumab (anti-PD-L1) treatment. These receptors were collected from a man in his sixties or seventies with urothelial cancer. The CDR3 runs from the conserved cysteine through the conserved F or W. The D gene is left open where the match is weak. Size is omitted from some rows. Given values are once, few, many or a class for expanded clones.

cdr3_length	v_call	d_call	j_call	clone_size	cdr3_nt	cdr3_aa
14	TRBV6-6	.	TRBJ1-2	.	TGTGCCAGCAGTCCGGTACAGGGCAACTATGGCTACACCTTC	CASSPVQGNYGYTF
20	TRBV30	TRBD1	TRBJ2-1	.	TGTGCCTGGAGTGTAGGGGGCCCCTCAGGGGTCGCAATGCGCCTAGGTGAGCAGTTCTTC	CAWSVGGPSGVAMRLGEQFF
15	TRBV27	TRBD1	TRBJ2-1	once	TGTGCCAGCAGTTTGGGGGGACAGGGGATCAATGAGCAGTTCTTC	CASSLGGQGINEQFF
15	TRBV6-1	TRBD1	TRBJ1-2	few	TGTGCCAGCAGTGCCCCAGAACAGGGGTTATATGGCTACACCTTC	CASSAPEQGLYGYTF
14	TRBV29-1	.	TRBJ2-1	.	TGCAGCGTTGTACGGCGGGTTCCCTACAATGAGCAGTTCTTC	CSVVRRVPYNEQFF
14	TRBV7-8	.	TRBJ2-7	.	TGTGCCAGCAGCTCACCGGGACAAGGGGACGAGCAGTACTTC	CASSSPGQGDEQYF
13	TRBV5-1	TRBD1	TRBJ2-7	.	TGCGCCAGCAGCCCCCAGACAGGGCGAGAGCAGTACTTC	CASSPQTGREQYF
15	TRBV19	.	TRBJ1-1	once	TGTGCCAGTAGCCTAAGGGGTCTCCGGAACACTGAAGCTTTCTTT	CASSLRGLRNTEAFF
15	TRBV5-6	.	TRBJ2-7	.	TGTGCCAGCAGCACCCCGCAGGGGCCCCCCTACGAGCAGTACTTC	CASSTPQGPPYEQYF
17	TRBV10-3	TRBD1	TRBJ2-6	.	TGTGCCAGCGGATTGGGGACAGGTTCGGCCGGGGCCAACGTCCTGACTTTC	CASGLGTGSAGANVLTF
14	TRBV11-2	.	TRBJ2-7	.	TGTGCCAGCAGCTTGGACTCAGCCTCTAGGGAGCAGTACTTC	CASSLDSASREQYF
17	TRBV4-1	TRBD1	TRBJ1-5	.	TGCGCCAGCAGCCAAGACGTGACAGGGACAAGCAATCAGCCCCAGCATTTT	CASSQDVTGTSNQPQHF
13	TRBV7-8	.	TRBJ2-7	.	TGTGCCAGCAGCCCCTACTCGACAGAAGAGCAGTACTTC	CASSPYSTEEQYF
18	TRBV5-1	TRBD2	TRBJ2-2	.	TGCGCCAGCAGCCCGGGACTAGCGGGAGCAAGGGATACCGGGGAGCTGTTTTTT	CASSPGLAGARDTGELFF
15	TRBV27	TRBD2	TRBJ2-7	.	TGTGCCAGCAGTTGGATGGCCGTAGCGGGATCCGAGCAGTACTTC	CASSWMAVAGSEQYF
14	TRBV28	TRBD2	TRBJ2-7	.	TGTGCCAGCACCCCAGGTCTAGCGGGCTACGAGCAGTACTTC	CASTPGLAGYEQYF
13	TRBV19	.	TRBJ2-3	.	TGTGCCAGTAGCGAGGGGGTGGGCAGATACGCGTATTTT	CASSEGVGRYAYF
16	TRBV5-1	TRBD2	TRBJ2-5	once	TGCGCCAGCAGCTTGGGGCCAGCGGGAGCTCAAGAGACCCAGTACTTC	CASSLGPAGAQETQYF
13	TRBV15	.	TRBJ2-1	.	TGTGCCACCAGCAGCGGGGCCTACAATGAGCAGTTCTTC	CATSSGAYNEQFF
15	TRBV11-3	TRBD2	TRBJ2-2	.	TGTGCCAGCAGCTTAGGCGGGAGCCGCACCGGGGAGCTGTTTTTT	CASSLGGSRTGELFF
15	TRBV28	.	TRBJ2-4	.	TGTGCCAGCAGTTTAGTGGGCGAGGCCAAAAACATTCAGTACTTC	CASSLVGEAKNIQYF
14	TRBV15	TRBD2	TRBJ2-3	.	TGTGCCACCAGCAGAGTTGGTAGCGGGGATACGCAGTATTTT	CATSRVGSGDTQYF
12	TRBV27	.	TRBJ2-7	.	TGTGCCAGCAGGGCCCCCTCTTACGAGCAGTACTTC	CASRAPSYEQYF
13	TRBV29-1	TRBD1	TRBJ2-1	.	TGCAGCACCGGGACAGGGGTGTTAAATGAGCAGTTCTTC	CSTGTGVLNEQFF
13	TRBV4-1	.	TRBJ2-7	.	TGCGCCAGCAGCCAAGATCGGGTAGGCGAGCAGTACTTC	CASSQDRVGEQYF
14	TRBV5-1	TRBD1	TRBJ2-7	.	TGCGCCAGCAGCCCGGACAGGATATCCTACGAGCAGTACTTC	CASSPDRISYEQYF
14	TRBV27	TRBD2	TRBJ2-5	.	TGTGCCAGCAGTTTATCGGGCGGGAGGCAGACCCAGTACTTC	CASSLSGGRQTQYF
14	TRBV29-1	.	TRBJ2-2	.	TGCAGCGTTGACGGGACATCGAACACCGGGGAGCTGTTTTTT	CSVDGTSNTGELFF
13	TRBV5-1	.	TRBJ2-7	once	TGCGCCAGCAGCTTGGATCGGGTTTACGAGCAGTACTTC	CASSLDRVYEQYF
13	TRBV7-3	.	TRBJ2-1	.	TGTGCCAGCAGCTTAGAACGGGAGAGTGAGCAGTTCTTC	CASSLERESEQFF
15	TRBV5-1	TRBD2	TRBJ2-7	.	TGCGCCAGCAGCTCAACTAGCGGGAGTTTCAACGAGCAGTACTTC	CASSSTSGSFNEQYF
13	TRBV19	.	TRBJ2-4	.	TGTGCCAGTAGTAACTGGAAGGGGAACATTCAGTACTTC	CASSNWKGNIQYF
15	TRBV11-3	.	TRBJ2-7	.	TGTGCCAGCAGCTCCCGACTAGTGCCGACTTACGAGCAGTACTTC	CASSSRLVPTYEQYF
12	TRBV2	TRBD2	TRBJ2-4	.	TGTGCCAGCATGGGGCGGGGGGTTATCCAGTACTTC	CASMGRGVIQYF
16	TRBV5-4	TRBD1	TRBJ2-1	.	TGTGCCAGCAGCTTGGATTATGGGACAGGGACGACTGAGCAGTTCTTC	CASSLDYGTGTTEQFF
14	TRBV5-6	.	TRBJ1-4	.	TGTGCCAGCAGCTTGGCGGGGAATAATGAAAAACTGTTTTTT	CASSLAGNNEKLFF
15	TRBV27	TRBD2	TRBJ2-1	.	TGTGCCAGCAGTTTTCCCGGACTAGCAGCCAATGAGCAGTTCTTC	CASSFPGLAANEQFF
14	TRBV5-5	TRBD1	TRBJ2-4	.	TGTGCCAGCAGCTTGGGGACAGGGGGCAACATTCAGTACTTC	CASSLGTGGNIQYF
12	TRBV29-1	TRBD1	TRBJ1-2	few	TGCAGCGTTGATTCGACAGGGGGTGGCTACACCTTC	CSVDSTGGGYTF
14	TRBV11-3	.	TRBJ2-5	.	TGTGCCAGCAGCTTAGAACTGTACCAAGAGACCCAGTACTTC	CASSLELYQETQYF
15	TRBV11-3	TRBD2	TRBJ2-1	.	TGTGCCAGCAGCTTAGGTCGAGCGGGGGTAAATGAGCAGTTCTTC	CASSLGRAGVNEQFF
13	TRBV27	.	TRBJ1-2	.	TGTGCCAGCAGTTCGACAGATAACTATGGCTACACCTTC	CASSSTDNYGYTF
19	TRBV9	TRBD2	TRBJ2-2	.	TGTGCCAGCAGCGTAGACCTAGGGACTAGCGGGAGCAACACCGGGGAGCTGTTTTTT	CASSVDLGTSGSNTGELFF